This TCR beta chain came from a study of blood T cells in healthy people across ages (dated by TCRdb to about 2015). Turning to the overall study: In model experiments, template switching captured about one uniquely barcoded TCR beta cDNA molecule for every two T cells. Donors were grouped into four age groups: young (average roughly 15 years), middle-aged (approximately 41), aged (around 56) and long-lived (just over 80). Using deep sequencing normalized with unique cDNA molecular identifiers, the study measured how TCR beta repertoire diversity changes with age. Using the same blood draw, the study looked at two additional independent replicas of 1 million unique cDNA reads for two donors, one aged 18 to 30 and the other aged 80 or older. Study-wide findings and limitations: Observed TCR beta diversity per million T cells fell roughly linearly with age, and a significant reduction was already apparent by age around 40. Estimates of total diversity from one million sequenced T cells were regarded as lower bounds and underestimates. There was a strong correlation between observed TCR beta diversity and the percentage of naive T cells measured by flow cytometry. Conclusive comparison of naive and antigen-experienced compartments was prevented by the profiling of bulk unsorted PBMCs. Because the CMV infection status of the donors was unknown, age-related changes in expanded clonotypes may potentially have been confounded. Compared with the aged group, the long-lived group had more naive CD4+ T cells, fewer expanded clones and increased TCR diversity, a pattern suggesting age selection.

The germline V gene yields SGHDN for CDR1 and FVKESK for CDR2. V is cut by 3 bases and J by 5 bases, and the space between the germline ends is 11 bases. From the cysteine up to the phenylalanine, the CDR3 has a length of 13 residues. Left in the record is the CDR3 DNA by itself, 39 bases read in frame from the first base. Systemically healthy Caucasian individuals from Russia, some 40 in total and aged roughly 6 to 100 years, were included as donors. Each donor gave roughly 11 milliliters of peripheral blood, drawn into EDTA-treated Vacutainer tubes. Ficoll-Paque density-gradient centrifugation was used to isolate PBMCs, with at least 7 million per sample. Total RNA, at least 5 micrograms per sample, was extracted from PBMCs with Trizol reagent. The percentages of naive CD45RAhigh/CD27high T cells were determined by flow cytometry on a PBMC aliquot from every donor. The library was built by means of 5' RACE. The listed sequencing device is Illumina HiSeq 2500. A second PCR of about 7 to 12 cycles was run with a J-beta primer mix and a sample-barcoded 5' primer. A template-switch 5' adaptor carrying 12 random nucleotides introduced a unique molecular identifier onto each TCR beta cDNA molecule. Each sample yielded at least 2.5 million CDR3-containing paired-end reads. The Mint cDNA synthesis kit, primed by a TRBC-specific oligonucleotide, was used to synthesize first-strand cDNA from all RNA. All cDNA was treated with uracil-DNA glycosylase and then went through a first 18-cycle PCR with the universal primers M1SS and BC2_uni_R. In the source study's methods: Normalization of each sample was performed by random selection of 1 million high-quality reads, each carrying a distinct molecular identifier. Reads sharing molecular identifiers were discarded rather than binned into consensus sequences. MiTCR, run with a Q25 quality threshold and the strictest error-elimination algorithm, handled CDR3 identification, clonotype clustering and error correction. Lower-bound total TCR beta diversity was estimated with a nonparametric unseen species model using Euler transformation. TCRdb's own reprocessing of the public reads used fastp at Q25 and MiXCR and kept productive beta chains. Identical CDR3 proteins give one entry, which carries the most common genes and DNA. TCRdb's processing, not the authors', yielded these V and J calls. This sample has hundreds of thousands of distinct CDR3 sequences in its table, and about 28% of those were observed once. The top ten constitute over 3.5% of the sample.

This clonotype was recorded a few times. Its antigen is unknown. Base qualities are not provided; no much larger clone lies one nucleotide away. These data also formed part of another study, on T cells of mothers and their children. The second investigation adds: Donors were nine systemically healthy Caucasian individuals: three mothers and their six children. cDNA synthesis consumed the entire amount of extracted RNA, loaded at around 1.5 ug RNA in each 15 ul reaction. In the second PCR, the M1S primer added sample barcodes and 2-4 random nucleotides. Over 9.5 million TCR beta CDR3 reads were obtained for each mother, and 2.7 million or so reads were obtained for each child. In both related and unrelated pairs, thymic selection shapes the output of TCR recombination in a similar way, with inherited differences having only a minor effect. Related mother-child pairs always showed normalized repertoire overlap that was slightly higher than in unrelated mother-child pairs, though the difference was never significant. Persistent microchimeric T cell clones were not detected, at a sensitivity of 85 to 100 clones per million clonotypes. To look for features that set related mother-child pairs apart from unrelated individuals, the researchers ran deep NGS to compare the TCR beta repertoires of mothers and children. The mean age was around 40 +/- 4 years for the mothers and around 10 +/- 4 years for the children. Libraries were sequenced on Illumina HiSeq 2000 with 100+100 nt paired-end reads after adapter ligation with NEBNext reagents. To prevent cross-contamination, the mother and child libraries were prepared a month apart and were sequenced in separate runs. For each donor, somewhere between about 500,000 and 2,300,000 distinct TCR beta clonotypes were identified. Naive TCR beta clonotypes were estimated from low-frequency clonotypes matched to each donor's FACS-determined naive share, without sorting.

Sequencing used blood. This sequence uses TRBV14 and TRBJ2-7; no D segment can be confidently identified. The TCR comes from a boy aged 2 to 10 in good health. The CDR3 protein: CASSQGVADEQYF. The DNA sequence is TGTGCCAGCAGCCAGGGCGTTGCTGACGAGCAGTACTTC.